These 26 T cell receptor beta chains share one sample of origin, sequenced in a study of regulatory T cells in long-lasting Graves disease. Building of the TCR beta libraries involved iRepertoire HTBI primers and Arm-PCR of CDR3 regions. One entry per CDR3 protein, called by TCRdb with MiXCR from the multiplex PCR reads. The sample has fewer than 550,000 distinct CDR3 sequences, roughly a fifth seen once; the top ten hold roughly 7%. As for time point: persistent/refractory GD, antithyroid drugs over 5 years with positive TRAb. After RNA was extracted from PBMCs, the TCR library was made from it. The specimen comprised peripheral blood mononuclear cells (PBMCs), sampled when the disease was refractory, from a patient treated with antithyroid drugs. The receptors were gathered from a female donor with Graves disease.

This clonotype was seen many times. The chain's CDR3 is CAISAAPRASGGETQYF. The CDR3, as DNA: TGTGCCATCAGTGCAGCCCCAAGGGCGTCCGGCGGTGAGACCCAGTACTTC. The rearrangement links TRBV10-3 to TRBJ2-5; D remains unclear. Germline lookup yields CDR1 ENHRY and CDR2 SYGVKD. V dropped 4 bases and J dropped 5 bases, with 23 bases sitting between them. There are 17 residues in the CDR3.

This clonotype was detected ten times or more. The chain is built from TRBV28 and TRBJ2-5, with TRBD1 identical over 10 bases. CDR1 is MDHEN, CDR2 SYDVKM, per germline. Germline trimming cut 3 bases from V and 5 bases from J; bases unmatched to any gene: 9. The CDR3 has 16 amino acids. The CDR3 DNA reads TGTGCCAGCAGTTTCCCTCGACAGGGGGCTTTTGAGACCCAGTACTTC. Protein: CASSFPRQGAFETQYF.

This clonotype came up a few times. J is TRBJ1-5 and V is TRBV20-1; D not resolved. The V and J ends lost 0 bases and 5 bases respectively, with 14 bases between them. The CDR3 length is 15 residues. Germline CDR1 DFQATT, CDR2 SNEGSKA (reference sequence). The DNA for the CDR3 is TGCAGTGCTAGAGATCAGGTGGACGCGGATCAGCCCCAGCATTTT. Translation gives CSARDQVDADQPQHF.

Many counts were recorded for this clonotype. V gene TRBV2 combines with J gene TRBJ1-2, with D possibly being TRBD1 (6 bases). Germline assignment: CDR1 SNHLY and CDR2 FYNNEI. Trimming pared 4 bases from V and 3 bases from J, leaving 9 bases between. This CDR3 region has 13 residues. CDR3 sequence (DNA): TGTGCCAGCAGTGCAGGACAGCACTATGGCTACACCTTC. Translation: CASSAGQHYGYTF.

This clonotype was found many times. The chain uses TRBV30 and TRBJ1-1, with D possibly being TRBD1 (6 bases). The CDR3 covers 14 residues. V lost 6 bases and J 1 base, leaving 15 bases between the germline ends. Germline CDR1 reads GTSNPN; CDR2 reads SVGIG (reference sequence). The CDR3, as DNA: TGTGCCTGCGGGGGGGGGGCCGGGAACACTGAAGCTTTCTTT. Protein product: CACGGGAGNTEAFF. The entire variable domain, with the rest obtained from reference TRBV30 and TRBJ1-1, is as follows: SQTIHQWPATLVQPVGSPLSLECTVEGTSNPNLYWYRQAAGRGLQLLFYSVGIGQISSEVPQNLSASRPQDRQFILSSKKLLLSDSGFYLCACGGGAGNTEAFFGQGTRLTVV.

In nucleotides, the CDR3 is TGTGCCAGCGGGGAGAGTCCGTCCGGCTCCTACGAGCAGTACTTC. Amino acid sequence: CASGESPSGSYEQYF. J is TRBJ2-7 and V is TRBV7-9; tentatively, D is TRBD2 (5 bases). This CDR3 spans 15 amino acids. Germline V gene sequence: CDR1 SEHNR, CDR2 FQNEAQ (reference sequence). The germline V and J ends were trimmed by 8 bases and 0 bases, with 17 bases remaining between them.

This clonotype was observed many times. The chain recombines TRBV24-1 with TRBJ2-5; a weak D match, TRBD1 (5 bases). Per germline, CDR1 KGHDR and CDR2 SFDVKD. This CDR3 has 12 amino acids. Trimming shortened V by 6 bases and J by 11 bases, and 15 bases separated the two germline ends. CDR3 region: CATSPGPRIQYF. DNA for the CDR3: TGTGCCACCAGTCCAGGGCCCAGAATACAGTACTTC.

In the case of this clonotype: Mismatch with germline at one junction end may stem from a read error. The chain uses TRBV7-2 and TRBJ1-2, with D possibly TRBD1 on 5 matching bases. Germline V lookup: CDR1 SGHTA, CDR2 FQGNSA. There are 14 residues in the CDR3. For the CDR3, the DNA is TGTGCCAGCAGAATAGCGGGGCAGGGAGGCGGCTGCACCTTC. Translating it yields CASRIAGQGGGCTF.

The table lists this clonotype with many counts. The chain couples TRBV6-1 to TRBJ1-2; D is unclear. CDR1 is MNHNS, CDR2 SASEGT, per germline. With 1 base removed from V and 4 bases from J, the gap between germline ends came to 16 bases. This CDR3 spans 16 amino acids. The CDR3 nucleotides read TGTGCCAGCAGTGAAGAAGGCTTGATAAGGACCTATGGCTACACCTTC. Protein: CASSEEGLIRTYGYTF.

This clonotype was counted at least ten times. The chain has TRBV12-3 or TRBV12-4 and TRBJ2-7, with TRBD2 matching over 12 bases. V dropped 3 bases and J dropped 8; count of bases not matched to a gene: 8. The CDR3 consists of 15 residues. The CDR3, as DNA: TGTGCCAGCAGTTTCAGACTAGCGGGAGTTATCCAGCAGTACTTC. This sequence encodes CASSFRLAGVIQQYF.

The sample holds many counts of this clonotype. CDR3 in amino acids: CASSSTSQATYEQYF. The DNA for the CDR3 is TGTGCCAGCAGTTCGACTAGCCAAGCTACCTACGAGCAGTACTTC. The rearrangement links TRBV28 to TRBJ2-7, with 7 nucleotides matching TRBD2. CDR3 length: 15 amino acids. The germline gives CDR1 MDHEN, CDR2 SYDVKM. Trimming cost V 4 bases and J 2 bases; bases outside gene matches: 8.

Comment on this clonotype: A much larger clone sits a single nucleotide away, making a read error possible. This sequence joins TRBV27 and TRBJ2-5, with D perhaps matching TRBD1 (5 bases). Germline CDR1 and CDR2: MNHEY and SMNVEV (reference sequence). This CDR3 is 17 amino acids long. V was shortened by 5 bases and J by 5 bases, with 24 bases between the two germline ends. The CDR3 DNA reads TGTGCCAGCAGTGAGCCCGGTGCCAGGGAAGATGAGGAGACCCAGTACTTC. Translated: CASSEPGAREDEETQYF.

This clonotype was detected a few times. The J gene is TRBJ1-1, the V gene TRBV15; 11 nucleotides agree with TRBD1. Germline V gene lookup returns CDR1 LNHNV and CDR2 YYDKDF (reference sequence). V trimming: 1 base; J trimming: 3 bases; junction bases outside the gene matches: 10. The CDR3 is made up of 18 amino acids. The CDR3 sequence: CATSRGWDRGVVDTEAFF. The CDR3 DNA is TGTGCCACCAGCAGAGGCTGGGACAGGGGGGTAGTAGACACTGAAGCTTTCTTT.

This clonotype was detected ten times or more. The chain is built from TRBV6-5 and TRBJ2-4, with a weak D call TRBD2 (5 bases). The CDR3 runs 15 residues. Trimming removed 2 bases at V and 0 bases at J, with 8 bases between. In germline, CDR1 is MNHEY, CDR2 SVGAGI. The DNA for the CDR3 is TGTGCCAGCAGTTACGGACGGGAAGCCAAAAACATTCAGTACTTC. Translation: CASSYGREAKNIQYF.

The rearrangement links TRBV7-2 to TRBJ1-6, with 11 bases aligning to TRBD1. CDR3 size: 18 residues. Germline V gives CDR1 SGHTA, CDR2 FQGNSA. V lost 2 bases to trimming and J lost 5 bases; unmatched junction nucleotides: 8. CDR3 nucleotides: TGTGCCAGCAGCTTAATTGGACAGGGGGCGCGAAATAATTCACCCCTCCACTTT. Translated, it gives CASSLIGQGARNNSPLHF.

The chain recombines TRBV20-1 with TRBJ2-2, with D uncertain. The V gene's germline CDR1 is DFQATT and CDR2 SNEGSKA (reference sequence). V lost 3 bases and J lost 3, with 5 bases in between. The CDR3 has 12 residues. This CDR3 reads CSASPYTGELFF. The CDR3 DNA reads TGCAGTGCTAGTCCGTACACCGGGGAGCTGTTTTTT.

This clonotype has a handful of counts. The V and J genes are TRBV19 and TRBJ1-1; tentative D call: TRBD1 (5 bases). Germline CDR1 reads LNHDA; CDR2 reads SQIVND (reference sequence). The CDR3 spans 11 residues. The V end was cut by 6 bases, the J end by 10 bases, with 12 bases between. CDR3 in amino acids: CASRGGEGAFF. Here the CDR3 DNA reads TGTGCCAGTAGAGGAGGGGAGGGAGCTTTCTTT.

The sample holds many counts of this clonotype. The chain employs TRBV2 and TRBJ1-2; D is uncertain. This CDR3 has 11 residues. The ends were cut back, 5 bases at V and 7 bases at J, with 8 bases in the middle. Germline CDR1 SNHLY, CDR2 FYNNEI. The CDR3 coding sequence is TGTGCCAGCAGTTCACCCTCTGGCTACACCTTC. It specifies CASSSPSGYTF.

The CDR3 here is CASSRTDNQPQHF. The CDR3 DNA reads TGTGCCAGCAGTAGGACAGACAATCAGCCCCAGCATTTT. This rearrangement joins TRBV7-2 to TRBJ1-5; D is perhaps TRBD1 (6 bases). CDR1 and CDR2 (germline): SGHTA, FQGNSA. V was pared by 6 bases and J by 3 bases, with 9 bases between. The CDR3 runs 13 residues.

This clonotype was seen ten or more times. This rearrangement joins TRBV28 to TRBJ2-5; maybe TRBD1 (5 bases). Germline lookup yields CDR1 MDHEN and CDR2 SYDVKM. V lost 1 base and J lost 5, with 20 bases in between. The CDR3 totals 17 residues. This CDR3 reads CASSLLALTAPRETQYF. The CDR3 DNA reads TGTGCCAGCAGTTTATTGGCCCTGACAGCGCCGCGGGAGACCCAGTACTTC. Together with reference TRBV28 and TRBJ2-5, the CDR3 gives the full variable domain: DVKVTQSSRYLVKRTGEKVFLECVQDMDHENMFWYRQDPGLGLRLIYFSYDVKMKEKGDIPEGYSVSREKKERFSLILESASTNQTSMYLCASSLLALTAPRETQYFGPGTRLLVL.

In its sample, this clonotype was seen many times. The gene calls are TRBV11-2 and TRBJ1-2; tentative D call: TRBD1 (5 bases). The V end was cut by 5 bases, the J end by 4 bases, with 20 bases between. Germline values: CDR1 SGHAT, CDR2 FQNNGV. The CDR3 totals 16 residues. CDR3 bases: TGTGCCAGCAGCCCCGACTCGGGGGGTGGACTCTATGGCTACACCTTC. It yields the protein CASSPDSGGGLYGYTF.

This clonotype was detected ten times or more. CDR3 nucleotide sequence: TGTGCCAGCTCACCGTTTGAGCAGTACTTC. This translates into CASSPFEQYF. V usage is TRBV18 and J usage is TRBJ2-7; no firm D call. The germline CDR1 and CDR2 sequences are KGHSH and LQKENI. V shed 3 bases and J shed 7 bases, with 4 bases lying between them. The CDR3 consists of 10 residues.

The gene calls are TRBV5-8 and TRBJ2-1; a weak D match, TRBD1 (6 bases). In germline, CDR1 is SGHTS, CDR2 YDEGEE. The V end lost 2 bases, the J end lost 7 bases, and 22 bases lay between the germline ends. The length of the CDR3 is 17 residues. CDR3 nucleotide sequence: TGTGCCAGCAGCTTAGTACAGGGCGTATTCTCGAAGAATGAGCAGTTCTTC. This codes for CASSLVQGVFSKNEQFF.

The CDR3 coding sequence is TGTGCCAGCAGCCGGTCCGGGACAGGGCCCTACGAGCAGTACTTC. Translation: CASSRSGTGPYEQYF. The V call is TRBV5-5, the J call TRBJ2-7, with TRBD1 matching over 9 bases. The CDR3 spans 15 residues. Germline assignment: CDR1 SGHKS and CDR2 YYEKEE (reference sequence). V dropped 4 bases and J dropped 2; count of bases not matched to a gene: 7.

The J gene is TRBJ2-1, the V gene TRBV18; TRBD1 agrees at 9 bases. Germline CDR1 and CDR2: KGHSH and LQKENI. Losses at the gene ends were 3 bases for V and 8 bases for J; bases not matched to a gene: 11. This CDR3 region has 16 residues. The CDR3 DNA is TGTGCCAGCTCACCTAGACCGGGACAGGGTATCGATGAGCAGTTCTTC. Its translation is CASSPRPGQGIDEQFF.

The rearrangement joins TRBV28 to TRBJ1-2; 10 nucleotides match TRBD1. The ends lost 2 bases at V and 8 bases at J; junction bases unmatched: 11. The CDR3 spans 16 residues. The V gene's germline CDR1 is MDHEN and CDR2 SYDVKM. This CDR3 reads CASSLIPGQGLRGYTF. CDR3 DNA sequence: TGTGCCAGCAGTTTAATACCGGGACAGGGGCTTCGGGGCTACACCTTC.